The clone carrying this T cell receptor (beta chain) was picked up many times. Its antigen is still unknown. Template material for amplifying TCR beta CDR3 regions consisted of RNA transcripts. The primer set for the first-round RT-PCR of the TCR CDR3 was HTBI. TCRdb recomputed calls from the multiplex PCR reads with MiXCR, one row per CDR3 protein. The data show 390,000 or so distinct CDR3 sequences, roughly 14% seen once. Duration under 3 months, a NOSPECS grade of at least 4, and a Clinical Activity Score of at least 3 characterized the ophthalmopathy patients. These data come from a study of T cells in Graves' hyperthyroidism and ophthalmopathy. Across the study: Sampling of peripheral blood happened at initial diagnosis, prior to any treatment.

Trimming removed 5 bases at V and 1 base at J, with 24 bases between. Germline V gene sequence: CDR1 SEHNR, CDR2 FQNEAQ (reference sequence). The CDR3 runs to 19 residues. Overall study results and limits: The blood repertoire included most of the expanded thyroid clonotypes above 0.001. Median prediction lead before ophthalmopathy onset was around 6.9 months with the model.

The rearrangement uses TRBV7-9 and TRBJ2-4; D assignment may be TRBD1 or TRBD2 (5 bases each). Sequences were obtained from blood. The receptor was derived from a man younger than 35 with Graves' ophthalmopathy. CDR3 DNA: TGTGCCAGCAGCAAATGGTGGGACGCCAAATTTTCGGCCAAAAACATTCAGTACTTC. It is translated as CASSKWWDAKFSAKNIQYF.